Listed below are T cell receptor beta chains from one sample, sequenced in a study of CD8 T cells in Susac syndrome. One entry per CDR3 protein results from TCRdb running MiXCR on the immunoSEQ multiplex PCR reads. Altogether 330,000 or so distinct CDR3 sequences are present, around nine tenths being singletons, with the ten largest covering approximately 0.18%. Sample: CD8+ T cells from PBMCs. All receptors derive from a human donor with multiple sclerosis. The CDR3 runs from the conserved cysteine through the conserved F or W. The D gene is left open where the match is weak. Clone size is given for some rows only: seen once, a few or many times, or a class if the clone is expanded.

clone_size	j_call	v_call	d_call	cdr3_aa	cdr3_nt
-	TRBJ1-5	TRBV6-2/TRBV6-3	-	CASQSGQVSNQPQHF	TGTGCCAGCCAATCGGGACAAGTTAGCAATCAGCCCCAGCATTTT
-	TRBJ2-6	TRBV4-3	-	CASSQDGGGGANVLTF	TGCGCCAGCAGCCAAGATGGAGGGGGTGGGGCCAACGTCCTGACTTTC
few	TRBJ2-1	TRBV6-5	-	CASSYGTVTTNEQFF	TGTGCCAGCAGTTACGGGACTGTTACCACCAATGAGCAGTTCTTC
-	TRBJ2-1	TRBV30	TRBD2	CAWTSGGYNEQFF	TGTGCCTGGACTAGCGGGGGATACAATGAGCAGTTCTTC
-	TRBJ1-5	TRBV7-9	TRBD1	CASSFSPGTGEGNQPQHF	TGTGCCAGCAGCTTTAGTCCCGGGACAGGGGAAGGCAATCAGCCCCAGCATTTT
-	TRBJ1-1	TRBV20-1	-	CSAAPRGTEAFF	TGCAGTGCTGCCCCACGAGGGACTGAAGCTTTCTTT
-	TRBJ1-6	TRBV28	-	CASSLLSTDSSHF	TGTGCCAGCAGTTTATTATCCACGGACAGTTCCCACTTT
-	TRBJ2-5	TRBV9	-	CASSPAQGDQYF	TGTGCCAGCAGCCCCGCACAGGGAGACCAGTACTTC
-	TRBJ2-2	TRBV10-3	-	CAIRTTLQGITGELFF	TGTGCCATCAGAACAACGCTACAGGGAATCACCGGGGAGCTGTTTTTT
-	TRBJ2-3	TRBV24-1	-	CATSELAAPSTDTQYF	TGTGCCACCAGTGAGTTGGCGGCCCCTAGCACAGATACGCAGTATTTT
-	TRBJ2-2	TRBV29-1	-	CSVPGITGELFF	TGCAGCGTTCCGGGGATCACCGGGGAGCTGTTTTTT
-	TRBJ2-6	TRBV10-3	TRBD1	CAISESPDRAPGANVLTF	TGTGCCATCAGTGAGTCCCCGGACAGGGCCCCTGGGGCCAACGTCCTGACTTTC
once	TRBJ2-1	TRBV2	-	CASSVSALSYNEQFF	TGTGCCAGCAGTGTGTCCGCGCTCTCCTACAATGAGCAGTTCTTC
-	TRBJ2-5	TRBV5-4	TRBD1	CASSLGTAQETQYF	TGTGCCAGCAGCCTGGGGACAGCCCAAGAGACCCAGTACTTC
-	TRBJ2-3	TRBV11-2	TRBD2	CASSLDNSGGPTDTQYF	TGTGCCAGCAGCTTAGATAACAGCGGGGGACCCACAGATACGCAGTATTTT
-	TRBJ2-5	TRBV7-3	TRBD2	CASSSLAGEEETQYF	TGTGCCAGCAGCTCCCTAGCGGGAGAGGAAGAGACCCAGTACTTC
-	TRBJ2-7	TRBV27	TRBD2	CASSFLLAGPYEQYF	TGTGCCAGCAGTTTCTTGCTAGCGGGGCCCTACGAGCAGTACTTC
-	TRBJ2-1	TRBV6-1	-	CASSEAEEVYNEQFF	TGTGCCAGCAGTGAAGCGGAAGAGGTATACAATGAGCAGTTCTTC
-	TRBJ2-5	TRBV6-5	TRBD2	CASSYSPGLAGEETQYF	TGTGCCAGCAGTTACTCACCGGGACTAGCGGGAGAAGAGACCCAGTACTTC
-	TRBJ1-5	TRBV7-9	-	CASSLVAQPYSNQPQHF	TGTGCCAGCAGCTTAGTTGCCCAACCTTATAGCAATCAGCCCCAGCATTTT
few	TRBJ2-3	TRBV7-8	-	CASNSLSTDTQYF	TGTGCCAGCAACTCCCTATCAACAGATACGCAGTATTTT
-	TRBJ2-1	TRBV7-8	TRBD2	CASSFGLAGFEGLIHNEQFF	TGTGCCAGCAGCTTCGGACTAGCGGGCTTCGAGGGGCTTATTCACAATGAGCAGTTCTTC
-	TRBJ1-1	TRBV18	-	CASLELNTEAFF	TGTGCCAGCCTGGAGCTGAACACTGAAGCTTTCTTT
-	TRBJ2-7	TRBV6-5	-	CASSYGGGRPYEQYF	TGTGCCAGCAGTTACGGTGGGGGGCGCCCCTACGAGCAGTACTTC
-	TRBJ1-1	TRBV30	-	CAWSVAGATEAFF	TGTGCCTGGAGTGTAGCGGGGGCCACTGAAGCTTTCTTT
-	TRBJ2-3	TRBV7-3	-	CASSLTRGLWADTQYF	TGTGCCAGCAGCCTGACCCGGGGGTTATGGGCAGATACGCAGTATTTT
-	TRBJ2-1	TRBV28	-	CASSLRQYRNNEQFF	TGTGCCAGCAGTTTAAGACAGTATAGGAACAATGAGCAGTTCTTC
-	TRBJ1-1	TRBV6-5	-	CASSYVGVGLEAFF	TGTGCCAGCAGTTACGTCGGCGTTGGGCTTGAAGCTTTCTTT
-	TRBJ1-4	TRBV19	-	CASSIIANEKLFF	TGTGCCAGTAGTATTATCGCAAATGAAAAACTGTTTTTT
once	TRBJ1-1	TRBV4-3	-	CASSQRAGVYTEAFF	TGCGCCAGCAGCCAGCGGGCGGGGGTCTACACTGAAGCTTTCTTT
-	TRBJ2-7	TRBV4-1	-	CASSQRGAGWEQYF	TGCGCCAGCAGCCAACGCGGTGCAGGGTGGGAGCAGTACTTC
-	TRBJ2-2	TRBV6-5	-	CASSYSLPANTGELFF	TGTGCCAGCAGTTACTCACTACCCGCGAACACCGGGGAGCTGTTTTTT
-	TRBJ2-7	TRBV5-1	-	CASSFGGSPYEQYF	TGCGCCAGCAGCTTTGGGGGTTCCCCCTACGAGCAGTACTTC
few	TRBJ2-7	TRBV18	TRBD2	CASSREGYEQYF	TGTGCCAGCTCACGGGAGGGATACGAGCAGTATTTC
-	TRBJ2-7	TRBV20-1	TRBD2	CSAREGTSTEQYF	TGCAGTGCTAGGGAAGGGACTAGCACCGAGCAGTACTTC
-	TRBJ2-3	TRBV21-1	-	CASGPDTQYF	TGTGCCAGCGGTCCGGATACGCAGTATTTT
-	TRBJ1-1	TRBV5-6	TRBD1	CASSNYRGMTEAFF	TGTGCCAGCAGCAATTACAGGGGGATGACTGAAGCTTTCTTT
-	TRBJ2-5	TRBV24-1	-	CATSGRRQRTQYF	TGTGCCACCAGTGGTCGGAGGCAGAGGACCCAGTACTTC
-	TRBJ1-1	TRBV7-6	-	CASTQGTGKEAFF	TGTGCCAGCACTCAGGGCACGGGGAAGGAAGCTTTCTTT
-	TRBJ2-6	TRBV6-5	-	CASSYSEGPLPGANVLTF	TGTGCCAGCAGTTACTCGGAGGGACCCCTTCCTGGGGCCAACGTCCTGACTTTC
-	TRBJ2-1	TRBV2	TRBD2	CASSETSGRLNEQFF	TGTGCCAGCAGTGAGACTAGCGGGAGGTTGAATGAGCAGTTCTTC